Each of the 17 T cell receptor beta chains below was sequenced from the same sample in a study of blood T cell repertoires in COVID-19. Profiling relied on immunoSEQ multiplex PCR, and the TCRdb table lists in-frame clones only, not all of them. The sample lists 200,000 or so clones; around three quarters were seen once. Sequenced input: peripheral blood. The receptors were gathered from a woman in her 70s with acute or convalescent COVID-19.

V is TRBV18 and J is TRBJ1-1, with D possibly matching TRBD1 (6 bases). CDR1 is KGHSH, CDR2 LQKENI, per germline. CDR3 length equals 15 residues. Trimming stripped 3 bases from V and 1 base from J, with 12 bases between. The CDR3 DNA sequence: TGTGCCAGCTCACCCAACAGGGAAAGGAACACTGAAGCTTTCTTT. Amino acid sequence: CASSPNRERNTEAFF.

This clone is termed medium-sized. The chain recombines TRBV3-1 (or the pseudogene TRBV3-2) with TRBJ1-3; D ambiguous. Trimming cost V 4 bases and J 0 bases, with 7 bases left between them. CDR1 LGHDT and CDR2 YNNKEL come from the germline V gene (reference sequence). The CDR3 has 14 residues. Written as DNA, the CDR3 is TGTGCCAGCAGCCCCAGTGTCTCTGGAAACACCATATATTTT. Protein sequence: CASSPSVSGNTIYF.

The chain employs TRBV6-5 and TRBJ1-2, with D possibly being TRBD1 (6 bases). CDR1 MNHEY and CDR2 SVGAGI come from the germline V gene. The CDR3 covers 14 residues. The V and J ends lost 5 bases and 4 bases respectively, with 14 bases between them. CDR3 DNA sequence: TGTGCCAGCAGTAGCCCCAGGGGCGGCTATGGCTACACCTTC. Translated: CASSSPRGGYGYTF.

The sample holds a few counts of this clone. This CDR3 reads CASGRLIGEQFF. The DNA of the CDR3 is TGTGCCAGCGGAAGACTTATCGGTGAGCAGTTCTTC. The rearrangement links TRBV28 to TRBJ2-1; no clear D. The germline gives CDR1 MDHEN, CDR2 SYDVKM. The CDR3 loop spans 12 amino acids. The V and J ends lost 8 bases and 9 bases respectively, with 14 bases between them. The complete variable domain, with remaining parts taken from reference TRBV28 and TRBJ2-1, reads DVKVTQSSRYLVKRTGEKVFLECVQDMDHENMFWYRQDPGLGLRLIYFSYDVKMKEKGDIPEGYSVSREKKERFSLILESASTNQTSMYLCASGRLIGEQFFGPGTRLTVL.

The chain is built from TRBV13 and TRBJ2-7; 8 bases match TRBD1. Germline V lookup: CDR1 PRHDT, CDR2 FYEKMQ (reference sequence). The V gene end was trimmed by 0 bases and the J gene end by 2 bases; junction bases not matched to a gene: 3. The CDR3 runs to 15 residues. The CDR3 DNA is TGTGCCAGCAGCTTAGGGGGACAGGTCGCCTACGAGCAGTACTTC. This translates into CASSLGGQVAYEQYF.

The chain recombines TRBV29-1 with TRBJ2-5; TRBD2 agrees at 11 bases. Germline V lookup: CDR1 SQVTM, CDR2 ANQGSEA. This CDR3 region has 15 residues. V gave up 3 bases and J gave up 5 bases; unmatched junction bases: 8. The CDR3 reads CSVDREASGGETQYF. In DNA, the CDR3 is TGCAGCGTTGATAGGGAGGCTAGCGGGGGGGAGACCCAGTACTTC.

This clone was seen a handful of times. This chain connects TRBV12-3 or TRBV12-4 to TRBJ1-2, with D perhaps TRBD1 (5 bases). The CDR3 is 13 amino acids. Trimming took 4 bases from V and 8 from J, leaving 14 bases between them. The CDR3 bases are TGTGCCAGCAGTTCGACAGTGGTATGGGGCTACACCTTC. This encodes CASSSTVVWGYTF.

V usage is TRBV9 and J usage is TRBJ2-7; the match to TRBD1 covers 12 bases. Germline-derived CDR1 and CDR2 are SGDLS and YYNGEE. The CDR3 length is 17 residues. V gave up 4 bases and J gave up 0 bases; unmatched junction bases: 8. The CDR3 here is CASSPGTGGRRSYEQYF. CDR3 nucleotide sequence: TGTGCCAGCAGCCCCGGGACAGGGGGCCGGCGCTCCTACGAGCAGTACTTC.

V usage is TRBV19 and J usage is TRBJ2-7; TRBD2 might be the D (5 bases). CDR1 is LNHDA and CDR2 is SQIVND in the germline V gene (reference sequence). The CDR3 loop spans 10 amino acids. The germline V and J ends were trimmed by 8 bases and 7 bases, with 9 bases remaining between them. In DNA form, the CDR3 reads TGTGCCAGTGGGTCGGGGGAGCAGTACTTC. The encoded protein is CASGSGEQYF.

The chain uses TRBV4-2 and TRBJ1-1; D uncertain. The CDR3 consists of 15 residues. CDR1 is LGHNA and CDR2 is YNFKEQ in the germline V gene. V lost 0 bases and J 4 bases, leaving 12 bases between the germline ends. The CDR3 DNA reads TGTGCCAGCAGCCAAGATACCTCGACATTCACTGAAGCTTTCTTT. This codes for CASSQDTSTFTEAFF.

The V call is TRBV7-9, the J call TRBJ2-1; maybe TRBD2 (6 bases). V lost 6 bases, J lost 5 bases, and 17 bases lay in between. The germline CDR1 and CDR2 sequences are SEHNR and FQNEAQ (reference sequence). The CDR3 covers 15 residues. The CDR3 here is CASSSRLESNNEQFF. For the CDR3, the DNA is TGTGCCAGCAGTTCTCGACTAGAATCTAACAATGAGCAGTTCTTC.

The chain uses TRBV28 and TRBJ2-1; 12 bases are shared with TRBD2. This CDR3 spans 13 amino acids. J was trimmed by 7 bases and V by 5 bases; bases with no gene match: 0. Germline V gene lookup returns CDR1 MDHEN and CDR2 SYDVKM. DNA for the CDR3: TGTGCCAGCAGTACTAGCGGGAGGAATGAGCAGTTCTTC. This translates into CASSTSGRNEQFF.

The chain is built from TRBV18 and TRBJ2-7, with TRBD1 identical over 9 bases. CDR3 length equals 14 residues. In germline, CDR1 is KGHSH, CDR2 LQKENI. V lost 5 bases to trimming and J lost 3 bases; unmatched junction nucleotides: 5. The CDR3 DNA reads TGTGCCAGCTCAAGGACAGGGGTCGACTACGAGCAGTACTTC. Encoded protein: CASSRTGVDYEQYF.

The chain carries TRBV6-6 and TRBJ2-4; 13 bases align to TRBD2. The V segment lost 5 bases and the J segment 1 base; nucleotides outside the gene matches: 8. CDR3 size: 18 residues. Germline CDR1 reads MNHNY; CDR2 reads SVGAGI (reference sequence). Written as DNA, the CDR3 is TGTGCCAGCAGTCGAGGGACTAGCGGGACGGGGGCCAAAAACATTCAGTACTTC. As protein: CASSRGTSGTGAKNIQYF.

The chain employs TRBV5-1 and TRBJ2-2, with D tentatively TRBD2 (5 bases). V was clipped by 2 bases and J by 5 bases, with 7 bases between them. Germline assignment: CDR1 SGHRS and CDR2 YFSETQ. This CDR3 region has 13 residues. In DNA, the CDR3 is TGCGCCAGCAGCTTTACGGGAACCGGGGAGCTGTTTTTT. Its translation: CASSFTGTGELFF.

V gene TRBV6-1 combines with J gene TRBJ2-2; D possibly corresponds to TRBD1 (6 bases). The germline V gene has CDR1 MNHNS and CDR2 SASEGT. The CDR3 extends over 14 amino acids. Deletions cut 2 bases from V and 7 bases from J, with 11 bases between. The CDR3 is CASSEQGWVGELFF. For the CDR3, the DNA is TGTGCCAGCAGTGAACAGGGGTGGGTCGGGGAGCTGTTTTTT.

This clone has just a few counts. The chain couples TRBV18 to TRBJ2-1; 14 nucleotides line up with TRBD2. CDR3 length: 16 amino acids. CDR1 KGHSH and CDR2 LQKENI come from the germline V gene. The junction had 2 bases not matched to a gene; V was cut back by 3 bases and J by 4 bases. The CDR3 is CASSPRTSGGYNEQFF. CDR3 sequence (DNA): TGTGCCAGCTCACCGAGGACTAGCGGGGGGTACAATGAGCAGTTCTTC.